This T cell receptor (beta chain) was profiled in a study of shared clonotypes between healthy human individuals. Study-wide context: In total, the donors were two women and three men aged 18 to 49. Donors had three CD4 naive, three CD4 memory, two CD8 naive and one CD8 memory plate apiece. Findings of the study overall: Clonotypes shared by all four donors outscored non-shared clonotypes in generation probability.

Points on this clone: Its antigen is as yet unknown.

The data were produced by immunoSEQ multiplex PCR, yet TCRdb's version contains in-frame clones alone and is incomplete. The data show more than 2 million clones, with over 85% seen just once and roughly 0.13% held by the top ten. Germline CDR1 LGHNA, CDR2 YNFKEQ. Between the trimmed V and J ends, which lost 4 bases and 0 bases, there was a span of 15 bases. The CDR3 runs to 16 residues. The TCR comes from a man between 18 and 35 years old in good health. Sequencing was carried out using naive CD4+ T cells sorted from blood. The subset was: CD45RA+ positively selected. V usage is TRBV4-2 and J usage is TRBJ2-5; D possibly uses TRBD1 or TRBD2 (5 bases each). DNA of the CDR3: TGTGCCAGCAGCCCCCATAGTCGGGACGACCAAGAGACCCAGTACTTC. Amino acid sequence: CASSPHSRDDQETQYF.